The 6 T cell receptor beta chains presented below share a single source sample, sequenced in a study of cytomegalovirus exposure and HLA in healthy donors. The primer mix had 60 Vbeta and 13 Jbeta primers. Profiling relied on immunoSEQ multiplex PCR, and the TCRdb table lists in-frame clones only, not all of them. The data contain 55,000 to 80,000 clones, 60% to 75% of them singletons. The sample comprised PBMCs. Receptors were obtained from a man in his forties in good health and CMV-seropositive.

This clone was seen a few times. CDR3 nucleotide sequence: TGTGCCAGCACCCCTCATGGCTACACCTTC. This gives the protein CASTPHGYTF. The chain uses TRBV7-9 and TRBJ1-2, with D unresolved. Germline-derived CDR1 and CDR2 are SEHNR and FQNEAQ (reference sequence). V was shortened by 7 bases and J by 6 bases, with 6 bases between the two germline ends. This CDR3 contains 10 residues.

This clone was seen a single time. This rearrangement joins TRBV7-9 to TRBJ2-3, with 7 bases lining up with TRBD1. The CDR3 has 13 amino acids. J was trimmed by 4 bases and V by 11 bases; bases with no gene match: 9. Germline lookup yields CDR1 SEHNR and CDR2 FQNEAQ (reference sequence). The CDR3 sequence: CAQGVVGADTQYF. CDR3 sequence (DNA): TGTGCCCAGGGGGTTGTGGGCGCAGATACGCAGTATTTT.

The chain employs TRBV2 and TRBJ2-3; TRBD2 agrees at 8 bases. Germline-derived CDR1 and CDR2 are SNHLY and FYNNEI. With 6 bases clipped from V and 2 bases from J, the junction kept 4 bases outside the gene matches. The CDR3 extends over 14 amino acids. CDR3 protein: CASSLGGATDTQYF. CDR3 nucleotide sequence: TGTGCCAGCAGCCTCGGGGGGGCCACAGATACGCAGTATTTT.

The chain has TRBV7-9 and TRBJ1-1; 7 positions match TRBD1. The CDR3 contains 15 residues. Germline V CDR1 and CDR2: SEHNR, FQNEAQ (reference sequence). J was trimmed by 4 bases and V by 1 base; bases with no gene match: 6. CDR3 amino acids: CASSLVEGASTEAFF. The CDR3 DNA follows: TGTGCCAGCAGCTTAGTTGAGGGGGCAAGCACTGAAGCTTTCTTT.

The rearrangement joins TRBV5-1 to TRBJ2-5; 8 bases align to TRBD2. The CDR3 contains 15 residues. V shed 5 bases and J 3 bases; nucleotides not matched to a gene: 9. Germline V gives CDR1 SGHRS, CDR2 YFSETQ. CDR3 in DNA: TGCGCCAGCAGGCCTAGCGGGTCGCCCGAAGAGACCCAGTACTTC. Amino acids: CASRPSGSPEETQYF.

CDR3 protein: CASSQGWTEGEKLFF. In nucleotides, the CDR3 is TGCGCCAGCAGCCAAGGTTGGACAGAGGGAGAAAAACTGTTTTTT. The V gene is TRBV4-1, the J gene TRBJ1-4; TRBD1 might be the D (6 bases). Germline CDR1 reads MGHRA; CDR2 reads YSYEKL. CDR3 length: 15 residues. The germline V and J ends were trimmed by 1 base and 8 bases, with 14 bases remaining between them.